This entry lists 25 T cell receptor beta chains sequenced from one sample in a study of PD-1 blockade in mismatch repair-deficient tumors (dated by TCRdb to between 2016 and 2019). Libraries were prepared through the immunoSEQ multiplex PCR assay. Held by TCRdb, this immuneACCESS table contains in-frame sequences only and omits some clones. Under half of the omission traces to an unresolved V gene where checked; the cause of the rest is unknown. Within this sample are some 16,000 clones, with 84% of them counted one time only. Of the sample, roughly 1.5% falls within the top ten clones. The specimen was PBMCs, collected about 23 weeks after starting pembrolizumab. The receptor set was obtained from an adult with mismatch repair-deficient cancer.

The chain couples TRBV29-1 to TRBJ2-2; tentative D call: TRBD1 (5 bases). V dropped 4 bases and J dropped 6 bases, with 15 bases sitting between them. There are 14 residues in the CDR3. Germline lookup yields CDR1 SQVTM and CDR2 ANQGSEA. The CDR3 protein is CSVVGLVTSGELFF. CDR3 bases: TGCAGCGTTGTGGGGCTAGTCACCTCCGGGGAGCTGTTTTTT.

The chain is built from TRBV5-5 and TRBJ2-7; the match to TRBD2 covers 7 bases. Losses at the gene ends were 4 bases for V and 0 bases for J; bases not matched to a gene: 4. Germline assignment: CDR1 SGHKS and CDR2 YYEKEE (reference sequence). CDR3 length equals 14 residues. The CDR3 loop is CASSPTSASYEQYF. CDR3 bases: TGTGCCAGCAGCCCCACTAGCGCCTCCTACGAGCAGTACTTC.

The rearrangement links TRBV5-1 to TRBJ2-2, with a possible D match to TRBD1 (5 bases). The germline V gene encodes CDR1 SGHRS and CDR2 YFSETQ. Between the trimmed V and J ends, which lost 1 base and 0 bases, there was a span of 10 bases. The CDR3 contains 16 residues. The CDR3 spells CASSLFAGTNTGELFF. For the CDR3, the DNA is TGCGCCAGCAGCTTGTTCGCAGGGACGAACACCGGGGAGCTGTTTTTT.

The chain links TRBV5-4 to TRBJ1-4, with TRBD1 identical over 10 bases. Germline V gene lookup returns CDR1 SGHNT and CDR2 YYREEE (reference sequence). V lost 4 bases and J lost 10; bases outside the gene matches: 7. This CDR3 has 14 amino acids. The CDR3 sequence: CASSQDRGDGKLFF. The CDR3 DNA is TGTGCCAGCAGCCAGGACAGGGGGGATGGAAAACTGTTTTTT.

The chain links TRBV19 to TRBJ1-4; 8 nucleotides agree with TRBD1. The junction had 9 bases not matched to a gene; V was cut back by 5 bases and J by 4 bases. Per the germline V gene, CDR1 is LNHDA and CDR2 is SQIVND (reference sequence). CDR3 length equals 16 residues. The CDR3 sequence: CASSATDRGRNEKLFF. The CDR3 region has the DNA TGTGCCAGTAGTGCCACTGACAGGGGTCGTAATGAAAAACTGTTTTTT. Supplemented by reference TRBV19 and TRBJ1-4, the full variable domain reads DGGITQSPKYLFRKEGQNVTLSCEQNLNHDAMYWYRQDPGQGLRLIYYSQIVNDFQKGDIAEGYSVSREKKESFPLTVTSAQKNPTAFYLCASSATDRGRNEKLFFGSGTQLSVL.

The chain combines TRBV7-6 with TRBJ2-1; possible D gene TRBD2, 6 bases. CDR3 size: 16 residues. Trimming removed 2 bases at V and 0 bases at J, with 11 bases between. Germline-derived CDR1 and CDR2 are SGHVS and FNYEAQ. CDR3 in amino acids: CASSLLAESSYNEQFF. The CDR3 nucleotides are TGTGCCAGCAGCTTATTAGCGGAGAGCTCCTACAATGAGCAGTTCTTC. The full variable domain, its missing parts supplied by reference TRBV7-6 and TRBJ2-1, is GAGVSQSPRYKVTKRGQDVALRCDPISGHVSLYWYRQALGQGPEFLTYFNYEAQQDKSGLPNDRFSAERPEGSISTLTIQRTEQRDSAMYRCASSLLAESSYNEQFFGPGTRLTVL.

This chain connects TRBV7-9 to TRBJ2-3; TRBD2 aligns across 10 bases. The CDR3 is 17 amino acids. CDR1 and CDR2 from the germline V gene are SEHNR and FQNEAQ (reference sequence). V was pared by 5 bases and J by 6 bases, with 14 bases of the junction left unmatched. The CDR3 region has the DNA TGTGCCAGCAGCCCCGGGACTAGCGCACTACAAGGGGATACGCAGTATTTT. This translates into CASSPGTSALQGDTQYF.

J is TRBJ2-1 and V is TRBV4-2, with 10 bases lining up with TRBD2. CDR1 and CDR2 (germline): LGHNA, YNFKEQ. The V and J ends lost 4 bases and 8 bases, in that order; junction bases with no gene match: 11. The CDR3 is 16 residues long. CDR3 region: CASSPSRAGGPHEQFF. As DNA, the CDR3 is TGTGCCAGCAGCCCTAGCCGAGCGGGAGGGCCCCATGAGCAGTTCTTC.

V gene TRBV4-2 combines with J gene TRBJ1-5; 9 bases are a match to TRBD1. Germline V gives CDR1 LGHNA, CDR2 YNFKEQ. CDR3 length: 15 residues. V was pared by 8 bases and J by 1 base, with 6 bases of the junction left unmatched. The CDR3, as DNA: TGTGCCAGCCGACGGGGACAGGGCAGCAATCAGCCCCAGCATTTT. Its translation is CASRRGQGSNQPQHF.

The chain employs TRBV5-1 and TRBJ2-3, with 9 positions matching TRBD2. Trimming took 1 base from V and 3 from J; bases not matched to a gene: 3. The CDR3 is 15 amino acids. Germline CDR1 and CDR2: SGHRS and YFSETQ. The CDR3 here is CASSLQRGETDTQYF. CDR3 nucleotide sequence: TGCGCCAGCAGCTTGCAGCGGGGGGAGACAGATACGCAGTATTTT.

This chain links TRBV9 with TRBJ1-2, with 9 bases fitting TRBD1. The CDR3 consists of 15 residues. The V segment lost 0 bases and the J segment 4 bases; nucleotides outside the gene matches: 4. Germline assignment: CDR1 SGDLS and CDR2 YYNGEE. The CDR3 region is CASSVGPGQGYGYTF. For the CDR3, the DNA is TGTGCCAGCAGCGTAGGCCCGGGACAGGGCTATGGCTACACCTTC.

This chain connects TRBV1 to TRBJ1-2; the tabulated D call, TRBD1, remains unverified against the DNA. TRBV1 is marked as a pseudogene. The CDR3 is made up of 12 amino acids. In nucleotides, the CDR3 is TGCACCAGCAGCTCCCAGGGGAATGGCTACACCTTC. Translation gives CTSSSQGNGYTF.

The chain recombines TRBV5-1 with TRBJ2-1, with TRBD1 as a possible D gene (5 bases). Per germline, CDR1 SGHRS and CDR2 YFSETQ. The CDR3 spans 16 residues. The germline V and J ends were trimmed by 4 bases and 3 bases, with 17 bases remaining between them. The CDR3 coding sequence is TGCGCCAGCAGCCAGCTCCCCCACGACAGCTACAATGAGCAGTTCTTC. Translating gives CASSQLPHDSYNEQFF. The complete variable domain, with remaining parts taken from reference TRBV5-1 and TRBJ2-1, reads KAGVTQTPRYLIKTRGQQVTLSCSPISGHRSVSWYQQTPGQGLQFLFEYFSETQRNKGNFPGRFSGRQFSNSRSEMNVSTLELGDSALYLCASSQLPHDSYNEQFFGPGTRLTVL.

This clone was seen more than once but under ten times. CDR3 in DNA: TGTGCCAGCAAGACTAGCGGGACTCCTTACGAGCAGTACTTC. Protein product: CASKTSGTPYEQYF. This chain links TRBV5-6 with TRBJ2-7; 11 bases match TRBD2. Germline V gene sequence: CDR1 SGHDT, CDR2 YYEEEE. V lost 6 bases, J lost 4 bases, and 6 bases stayed unmatched. CDR3 length: 14 residues.

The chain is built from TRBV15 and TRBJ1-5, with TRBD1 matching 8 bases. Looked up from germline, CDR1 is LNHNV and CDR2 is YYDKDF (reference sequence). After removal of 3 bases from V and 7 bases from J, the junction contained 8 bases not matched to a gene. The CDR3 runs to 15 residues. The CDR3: CATSSAHRGGQPQHF. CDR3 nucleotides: TGTGCCACCAGCAGCGCTCACAGGGGGGGGCAGCCCCAGCATTTT.

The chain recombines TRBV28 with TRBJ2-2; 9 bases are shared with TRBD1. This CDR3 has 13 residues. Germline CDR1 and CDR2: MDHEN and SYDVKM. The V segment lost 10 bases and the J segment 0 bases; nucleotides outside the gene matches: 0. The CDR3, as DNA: TGTGCCAACAGGGGGCCGAACACCGGGGAGCTGTTTTTT. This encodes CANRGPNTGELFF.

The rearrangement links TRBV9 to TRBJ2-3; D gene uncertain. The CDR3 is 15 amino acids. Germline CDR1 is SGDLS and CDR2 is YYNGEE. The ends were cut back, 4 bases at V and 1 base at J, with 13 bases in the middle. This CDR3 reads CASSPQIAGTDTQYF. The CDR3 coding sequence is TGTGCCAGCAGCCCACAAATCGCCGGCACAGATACGCAGTATTTT.

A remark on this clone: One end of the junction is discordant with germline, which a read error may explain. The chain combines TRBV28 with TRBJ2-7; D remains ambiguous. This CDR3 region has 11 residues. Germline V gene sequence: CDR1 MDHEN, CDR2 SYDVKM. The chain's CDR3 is CAGSLYYEQYF. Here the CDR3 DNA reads TGTGCCGGCAGTCTCTACTACGAGCAGTACTTC. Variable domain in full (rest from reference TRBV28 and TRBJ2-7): DVKVTQSSRYLVKRTGEKVFLECVQDMDHENMFWYRQDPGLGLRLIYFSYDVKMKEKGDIPEGYSVSREKKERFSLILESASTNQTSMYLCAGSLYYEQYFGPGTRLTVT.

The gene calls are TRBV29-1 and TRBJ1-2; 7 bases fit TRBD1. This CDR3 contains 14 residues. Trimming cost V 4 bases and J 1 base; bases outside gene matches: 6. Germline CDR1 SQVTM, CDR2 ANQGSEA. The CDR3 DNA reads TGCAGCGTTGTTGGGACAGTTTTTAACTATGGCTACACCTTC. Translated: CSVVGTVFNYGYTF.

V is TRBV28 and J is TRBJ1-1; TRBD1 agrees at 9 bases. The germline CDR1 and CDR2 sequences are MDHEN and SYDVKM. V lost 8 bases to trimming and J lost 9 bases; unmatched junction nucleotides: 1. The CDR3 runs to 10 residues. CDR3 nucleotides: TGTGCCAGCGGGACAGGGAAAGCTTTCTTT. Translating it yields CASGTGKAFF.

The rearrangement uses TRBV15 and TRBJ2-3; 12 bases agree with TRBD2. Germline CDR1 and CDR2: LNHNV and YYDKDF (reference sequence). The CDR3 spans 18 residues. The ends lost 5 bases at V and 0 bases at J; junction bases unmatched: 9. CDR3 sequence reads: CATSLGTSGSRSTDTQYF. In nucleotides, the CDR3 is TGTGCCACCAGCCTGGGGACTAGCGGGTCGAGGAGCACAGATACGCAGTATTTT.

Written as DNA, the CDR3 is TGCGCCAGCAGTGAAAGCGGGTGGAACACCGGGGAGCTGTTTTTT. Protein product: CASSESGWNTGELFF. The chain combines TRBV10-1 with TRBJ2-2; weak D call: TRBD2 (6 bases). V gave up 3 bases and J gave up 1 base, with 9 bases separating them. The CDR3 has 15 amino acids. Looked up from germline, CDR1 is WNHNN and CDR2 is SYGVQD (reference sequence).

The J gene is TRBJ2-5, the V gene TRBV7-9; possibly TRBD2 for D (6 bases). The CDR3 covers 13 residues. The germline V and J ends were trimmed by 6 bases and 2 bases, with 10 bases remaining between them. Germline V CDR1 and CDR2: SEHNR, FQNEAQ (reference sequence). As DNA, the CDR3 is TGTGCCAGCAGGGGGACTCTTCAAGAGACCCAGTACTTC. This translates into CASRGTLQETQYF.

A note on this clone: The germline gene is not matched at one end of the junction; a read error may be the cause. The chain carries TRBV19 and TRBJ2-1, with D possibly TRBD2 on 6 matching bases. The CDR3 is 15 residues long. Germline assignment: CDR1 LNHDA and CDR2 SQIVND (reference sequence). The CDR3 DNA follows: TGTGCCAGTAGTATCGTCGGGAGCTCCGACAATGAGCAGTTCTTC. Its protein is CASSIVGSSDNEQFF.

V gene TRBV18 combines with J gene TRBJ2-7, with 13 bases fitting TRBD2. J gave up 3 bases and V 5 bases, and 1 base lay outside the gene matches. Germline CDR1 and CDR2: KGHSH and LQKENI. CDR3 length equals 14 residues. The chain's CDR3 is CASSGTSGVYEQYF. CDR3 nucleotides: TGTGCCAGCTCAGGGACTAGCGGGGTCTACGAGCAGTACTTC.